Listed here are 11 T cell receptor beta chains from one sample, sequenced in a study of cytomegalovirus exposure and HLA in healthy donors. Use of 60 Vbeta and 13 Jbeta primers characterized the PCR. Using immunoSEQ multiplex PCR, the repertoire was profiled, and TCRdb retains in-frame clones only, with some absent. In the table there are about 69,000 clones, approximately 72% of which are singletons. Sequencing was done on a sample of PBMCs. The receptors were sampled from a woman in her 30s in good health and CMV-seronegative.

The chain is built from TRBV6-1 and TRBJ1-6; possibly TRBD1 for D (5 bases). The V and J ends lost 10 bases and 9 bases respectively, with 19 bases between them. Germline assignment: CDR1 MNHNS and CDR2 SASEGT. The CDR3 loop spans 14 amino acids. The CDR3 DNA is TGTGCCACTCCGACAGAAAGTAAGAGTTCACCCCTCCACTTT. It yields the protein CATPTESKSSPLHF.

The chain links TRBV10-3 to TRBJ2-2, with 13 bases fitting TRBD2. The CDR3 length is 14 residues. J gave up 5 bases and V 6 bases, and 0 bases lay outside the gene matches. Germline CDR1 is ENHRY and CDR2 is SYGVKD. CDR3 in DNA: TGTGCCATCAGGGGACTAGCGGGGACCGGGGAGCTGTTTTTT. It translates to CAIRGLAGTGELFF.

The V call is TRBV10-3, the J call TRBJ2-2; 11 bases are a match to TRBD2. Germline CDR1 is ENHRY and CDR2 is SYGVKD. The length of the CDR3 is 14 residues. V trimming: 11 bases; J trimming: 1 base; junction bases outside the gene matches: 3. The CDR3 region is CASGLAGNTGELFF. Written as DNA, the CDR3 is TGTGCCTCCGGACTAGCGGGGAACACCGGGGAGCTGTTTTTT.

The CDR3 coding sequence is TGTGCCAGCAGTTACTCCTGGACAGGCCTGGGCTACACCTTC. Amino acid sequence: CASSYSWTGLGYTF. V usage is TRBV6-5 and J usage is TRBJ1-2; 7 nucleotides match TRBD1. This CDR3 region has 14 residues. With V trimmed by 0 bases and J by 8 bases, 6 bases remained unmatched. The germline CDR1 and CDR2 sequences are MNHEY and SVGAGI.

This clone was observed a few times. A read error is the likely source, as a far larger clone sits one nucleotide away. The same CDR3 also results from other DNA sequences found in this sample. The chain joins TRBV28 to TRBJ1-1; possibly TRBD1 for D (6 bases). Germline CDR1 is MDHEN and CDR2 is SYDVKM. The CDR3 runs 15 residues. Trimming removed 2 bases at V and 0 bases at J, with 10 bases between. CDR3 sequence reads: CASSLRTEMNTEAFF. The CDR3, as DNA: TGTGCCAGCAGTTTACGGACAGAGATGAACACTGAAGCTTTCTTT.

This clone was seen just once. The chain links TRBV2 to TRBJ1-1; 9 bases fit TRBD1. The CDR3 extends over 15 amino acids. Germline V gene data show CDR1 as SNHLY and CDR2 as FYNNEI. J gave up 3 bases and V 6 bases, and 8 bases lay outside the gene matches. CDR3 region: CASSQDRTGDTEAFF. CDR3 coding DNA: TGTGCCAGCAGCCAAGATAGGACAGGGGACACTGAAGCTTTCTTT.

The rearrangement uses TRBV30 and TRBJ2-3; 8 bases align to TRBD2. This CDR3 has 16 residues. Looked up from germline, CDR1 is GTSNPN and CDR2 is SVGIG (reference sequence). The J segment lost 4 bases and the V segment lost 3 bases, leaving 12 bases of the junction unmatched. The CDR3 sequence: CAWRALGAGVADTQYF. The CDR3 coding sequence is TGTGCCTGGAGAGCCCTCGGAGCGGGGGTGGCAGATACGCAGTATTTT.

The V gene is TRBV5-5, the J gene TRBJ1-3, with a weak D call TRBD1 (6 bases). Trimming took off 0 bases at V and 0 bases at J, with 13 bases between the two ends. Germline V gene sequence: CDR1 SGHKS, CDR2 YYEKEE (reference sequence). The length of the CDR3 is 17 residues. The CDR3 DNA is TGTGCCAGCAGCTTGGCCCCGGGCAGGGGCTCTGGAAACACCATATATTTT. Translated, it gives CASSLAPGRGSGNTIYF.

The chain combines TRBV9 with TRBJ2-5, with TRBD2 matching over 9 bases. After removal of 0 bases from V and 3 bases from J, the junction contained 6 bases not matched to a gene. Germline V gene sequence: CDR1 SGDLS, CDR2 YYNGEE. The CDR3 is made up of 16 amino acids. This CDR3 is CASSVGAGGREETQYF. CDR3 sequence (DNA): TGTGCCAGCAGCGTAGGGGCGGGGGGGCGGGAAGAGACCCAGTACTTC.

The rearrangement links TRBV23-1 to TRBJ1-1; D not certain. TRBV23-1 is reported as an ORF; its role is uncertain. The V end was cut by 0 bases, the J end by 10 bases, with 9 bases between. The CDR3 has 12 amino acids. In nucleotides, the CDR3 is TGCGCCAGCAGTCAATCGGAGGTGGGAGCTTTCTTT. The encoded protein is CASSQSEVGAFF.

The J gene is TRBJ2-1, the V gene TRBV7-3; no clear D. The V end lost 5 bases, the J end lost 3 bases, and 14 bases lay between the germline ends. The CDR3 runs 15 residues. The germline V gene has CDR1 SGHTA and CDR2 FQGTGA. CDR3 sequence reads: CASSPRAAFYNEQFF. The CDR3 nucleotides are TGTGCCAGCAGCCCTCGTGCGGCTTTCTACAATGAGCAGTTCTTC.